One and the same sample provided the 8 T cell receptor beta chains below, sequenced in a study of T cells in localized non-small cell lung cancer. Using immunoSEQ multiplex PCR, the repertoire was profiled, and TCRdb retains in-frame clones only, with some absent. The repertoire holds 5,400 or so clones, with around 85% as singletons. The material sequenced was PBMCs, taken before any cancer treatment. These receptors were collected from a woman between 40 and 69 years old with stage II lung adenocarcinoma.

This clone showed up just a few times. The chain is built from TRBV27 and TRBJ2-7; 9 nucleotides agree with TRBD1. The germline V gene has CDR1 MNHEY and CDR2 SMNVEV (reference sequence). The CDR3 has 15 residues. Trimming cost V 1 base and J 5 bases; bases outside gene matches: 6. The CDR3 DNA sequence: TGTGCCAGCAGTTTATTAGGGACAGGGAGAGACGAGCAGTACTTC. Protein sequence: CASSLLGTGRDEQYF.

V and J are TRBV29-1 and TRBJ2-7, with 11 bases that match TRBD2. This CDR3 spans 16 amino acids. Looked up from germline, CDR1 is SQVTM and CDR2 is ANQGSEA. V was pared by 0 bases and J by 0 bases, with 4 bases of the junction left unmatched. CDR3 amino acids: CSVEEPTSGNSYEQYF. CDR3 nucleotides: TGCAGCGTTGAAGAACCGACTAGCGGGAACTCCTACGAGCAGTACTTC.

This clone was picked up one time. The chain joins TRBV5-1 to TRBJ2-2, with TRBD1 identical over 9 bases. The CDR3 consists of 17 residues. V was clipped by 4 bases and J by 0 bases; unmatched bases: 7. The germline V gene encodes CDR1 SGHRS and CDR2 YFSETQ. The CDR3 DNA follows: TGCGCCAGCAGCGTTTCGGGACAGGGAGCGAACACCGGGGAGCTGTTTTTT. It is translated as CASSVSGQGANTGELFF.

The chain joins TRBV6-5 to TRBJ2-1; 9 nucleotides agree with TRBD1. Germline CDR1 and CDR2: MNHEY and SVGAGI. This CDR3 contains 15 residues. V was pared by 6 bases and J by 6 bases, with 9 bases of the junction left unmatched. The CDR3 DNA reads TGTGCCAGCAGGTCGGGACAGGGATACGGCAATGAGCAGTTCTTC. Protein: CASRSGQGYGNEQFF.

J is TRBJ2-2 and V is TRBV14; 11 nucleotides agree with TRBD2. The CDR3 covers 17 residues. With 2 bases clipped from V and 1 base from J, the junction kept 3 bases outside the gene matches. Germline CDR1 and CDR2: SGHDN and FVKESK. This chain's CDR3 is CASSQPGLAENTGELFF. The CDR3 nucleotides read TGTGCCAGCAGCCAACCGGGACTAGCGGAGAACACCGGGGAGCTGTTTTTT.

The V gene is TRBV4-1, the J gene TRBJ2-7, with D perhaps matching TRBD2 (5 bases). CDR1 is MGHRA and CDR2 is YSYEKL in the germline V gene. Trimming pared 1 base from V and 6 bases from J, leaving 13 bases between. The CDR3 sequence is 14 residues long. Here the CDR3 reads CASSQVGGSGEQYF. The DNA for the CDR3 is TGCGCCAGCAGCCAAGTCGGAGGTTCCGGCGAGCAGTACTTC.

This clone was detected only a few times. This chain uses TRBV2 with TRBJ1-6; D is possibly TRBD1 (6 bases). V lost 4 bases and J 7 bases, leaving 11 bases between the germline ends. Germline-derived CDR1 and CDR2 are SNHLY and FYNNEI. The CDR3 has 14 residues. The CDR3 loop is CASSGGGPNSPLHF. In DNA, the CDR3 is TGTGCCAGCAGTGGGGGGGGGCCCAATTCACCCCTCCACTTT.

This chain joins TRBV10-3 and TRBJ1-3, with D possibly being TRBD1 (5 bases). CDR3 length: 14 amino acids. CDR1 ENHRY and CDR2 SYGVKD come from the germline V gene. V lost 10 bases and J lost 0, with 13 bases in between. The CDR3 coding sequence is TGTGCCACAGCTACAGGTATCTCTGGAAACACCATATATTTT. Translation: CATATGISGNTIYF.